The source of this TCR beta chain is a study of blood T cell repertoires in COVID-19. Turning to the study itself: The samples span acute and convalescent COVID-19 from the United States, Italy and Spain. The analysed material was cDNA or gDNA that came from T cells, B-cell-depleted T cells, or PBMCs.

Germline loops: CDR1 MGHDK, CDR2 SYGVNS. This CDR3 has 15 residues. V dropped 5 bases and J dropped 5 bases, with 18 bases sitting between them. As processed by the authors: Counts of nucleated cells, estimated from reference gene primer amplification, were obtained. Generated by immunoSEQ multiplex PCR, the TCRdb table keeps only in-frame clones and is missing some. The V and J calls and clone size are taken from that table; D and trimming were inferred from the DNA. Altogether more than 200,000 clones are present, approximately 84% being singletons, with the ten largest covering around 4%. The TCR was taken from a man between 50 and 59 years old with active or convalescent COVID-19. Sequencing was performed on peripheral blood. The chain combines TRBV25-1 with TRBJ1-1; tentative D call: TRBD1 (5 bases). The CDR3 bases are TGTGCCAGCAGTCTCATTGGAGGGAGGGGAACTGAAGCTTTCTTT. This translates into CASSLIGGRGTEAFF.